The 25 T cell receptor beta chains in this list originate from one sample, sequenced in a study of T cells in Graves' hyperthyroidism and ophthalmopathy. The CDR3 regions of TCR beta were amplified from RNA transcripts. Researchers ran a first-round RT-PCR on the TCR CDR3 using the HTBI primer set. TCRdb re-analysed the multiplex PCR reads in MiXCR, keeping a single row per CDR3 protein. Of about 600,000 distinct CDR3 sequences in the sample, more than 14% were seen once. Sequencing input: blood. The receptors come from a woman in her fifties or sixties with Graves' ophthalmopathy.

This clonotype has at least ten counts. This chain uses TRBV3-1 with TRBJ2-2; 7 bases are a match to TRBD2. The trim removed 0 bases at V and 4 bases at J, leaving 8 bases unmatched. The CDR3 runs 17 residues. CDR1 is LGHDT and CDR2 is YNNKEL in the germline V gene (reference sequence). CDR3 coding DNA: TGTGCCAGCAGCCAAGAAATTCTAGCGGTTAGCACCGGGGAGCTGTTTTTT. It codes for CASSQEILAVSTGELFF. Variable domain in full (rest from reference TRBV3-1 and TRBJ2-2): DTAVSQTPKYLVTQMGNDKSIKCEQNLGHDTMYWYKQDSKKFLKIMFSYNNKELIINETVPNRFSPKSPDKAHLNLHINSLELGDSAVYFCASSQEILAVSTGELFFGEGSRLTVL.

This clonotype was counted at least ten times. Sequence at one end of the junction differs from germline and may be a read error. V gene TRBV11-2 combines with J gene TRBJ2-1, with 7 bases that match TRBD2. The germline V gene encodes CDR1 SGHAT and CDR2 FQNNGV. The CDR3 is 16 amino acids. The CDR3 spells CASSLELAGAYNEQFF. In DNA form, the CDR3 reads TGTGCCAGCAGCTTAGAGTTGGCGGGAGCCTATAATGAGCAGTTCTTC. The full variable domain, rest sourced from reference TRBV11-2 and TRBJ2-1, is EAGVAQSPRYKIIEKRQSVAFWCNPISGHATLYWYQQILGQGPKLLIQFQNNGVVDDSQLPKDRFSAERLKGVDSTLKIQPAKLEDSAVYLCASSLELAGAYNEQFFGPGTRLTVL.

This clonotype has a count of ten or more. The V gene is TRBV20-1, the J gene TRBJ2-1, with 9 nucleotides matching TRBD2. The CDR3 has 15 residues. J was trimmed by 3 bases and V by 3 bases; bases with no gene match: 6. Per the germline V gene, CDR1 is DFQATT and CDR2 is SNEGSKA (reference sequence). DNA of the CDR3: TGCAGTGCTAGGTTGCTAGCGGGAATCTACAATGAGCAGTTCTTC. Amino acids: CSARLLAGIYNEQFF.

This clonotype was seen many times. The CDR3 DNA reads as TGTGCCAGCAGCTTACTAGCGGGAGGCCAAGAGACCCAGTACTTC. Protein: CASSLLAGGQETQYF. The chain is built from TRBV7-9 and TRBJ2-5; 11 bases match TRBD2. Germline assignment: CDR1 SEHNR and CDR2 FQNEAQ (reference sequence). CDR3 size: 15 residues. With 2 bases clipped from V and 1 base from J, the junction kept 0 bases outside the gene matches.

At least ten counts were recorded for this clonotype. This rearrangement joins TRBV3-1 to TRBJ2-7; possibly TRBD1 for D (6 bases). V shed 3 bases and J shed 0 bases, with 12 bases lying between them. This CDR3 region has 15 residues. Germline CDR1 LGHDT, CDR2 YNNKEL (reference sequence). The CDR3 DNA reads TGTGCCAGCAGCCACACTGGGACATCCTCCTACGAGCAGTACTTC. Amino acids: CASSHTGTSSYEQYF.

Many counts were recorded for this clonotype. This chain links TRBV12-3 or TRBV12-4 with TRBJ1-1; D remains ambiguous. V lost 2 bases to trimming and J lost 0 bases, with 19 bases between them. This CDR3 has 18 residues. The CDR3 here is CASSLHTLTGLMNTEAFF. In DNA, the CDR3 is TGTGCCAGCAGTTTACATACTCTGACCGGACTCATGAACACTGAAGCTTTCTTT.

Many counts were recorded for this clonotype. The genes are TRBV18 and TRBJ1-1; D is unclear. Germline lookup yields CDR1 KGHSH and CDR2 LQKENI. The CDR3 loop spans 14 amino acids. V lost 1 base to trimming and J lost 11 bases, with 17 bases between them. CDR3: CASSPLYADDAAFF. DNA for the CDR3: TGTGCCAGCTCACCACTGTACGCAGATGATGCTGCTTTCTTT.

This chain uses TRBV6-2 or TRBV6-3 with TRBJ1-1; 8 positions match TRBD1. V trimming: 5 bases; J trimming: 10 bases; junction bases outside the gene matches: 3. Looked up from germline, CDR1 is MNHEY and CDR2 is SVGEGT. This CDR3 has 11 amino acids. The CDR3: CASSTGTGAFF. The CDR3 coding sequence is TGTGCCAGCAGTACTGGGACAGGAGCTTTCTTT.

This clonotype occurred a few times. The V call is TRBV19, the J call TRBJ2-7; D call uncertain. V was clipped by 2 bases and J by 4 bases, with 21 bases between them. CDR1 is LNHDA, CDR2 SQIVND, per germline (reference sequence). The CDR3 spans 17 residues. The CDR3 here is CASSIFGGSRTSYEQYF. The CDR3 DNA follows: TGTGCCAGTAGTATATTTGGTGGCAGCCGAACCTCATACGAGCAGTACTTC.

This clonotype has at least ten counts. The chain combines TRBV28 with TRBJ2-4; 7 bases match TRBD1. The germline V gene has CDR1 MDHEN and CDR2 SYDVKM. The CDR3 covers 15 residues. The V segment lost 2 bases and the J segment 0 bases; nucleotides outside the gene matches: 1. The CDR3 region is CASSLTGEAKNIQYF. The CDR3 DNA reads TGTGCCAGCAGTTTAACAGGGGAAGCCAAAAACATTCAGTACTTC.

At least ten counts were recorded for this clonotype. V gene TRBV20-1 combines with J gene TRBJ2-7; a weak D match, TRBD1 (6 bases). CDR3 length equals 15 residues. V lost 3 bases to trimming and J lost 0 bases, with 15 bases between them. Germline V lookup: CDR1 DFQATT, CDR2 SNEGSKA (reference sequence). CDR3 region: CSARPKQGFSYEQYF. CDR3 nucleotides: TGCAGTGCTAGGCCCAAACAGGGTTTCTCCTACGAGCAGTACTTC.

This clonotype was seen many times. This chain's CDR3 is CASSLASTGRTEAFF. CDR3 DNA sequence: TGTGCCAGCAGTTTAGCGTCAACAGGGAGAACTGAAGCTTTCTTT. The chain links TRBV12-3 or TRBV12-4 to TRBJ1-1; D perhaps matches TRBD1 (6 bases). V was cut by 0 bases and J by 5 bases, with 13 bases left in between. CDR3 length equals 15 residues.

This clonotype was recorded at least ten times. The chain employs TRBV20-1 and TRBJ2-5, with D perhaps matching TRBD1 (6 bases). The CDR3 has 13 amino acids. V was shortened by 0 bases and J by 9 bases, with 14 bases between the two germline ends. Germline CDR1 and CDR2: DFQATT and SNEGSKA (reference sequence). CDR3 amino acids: CSARESRGRPQYF. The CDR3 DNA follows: TGCAGTGCTAGAGAGTCCAGGGGACGGCCCCAGTACTTC.

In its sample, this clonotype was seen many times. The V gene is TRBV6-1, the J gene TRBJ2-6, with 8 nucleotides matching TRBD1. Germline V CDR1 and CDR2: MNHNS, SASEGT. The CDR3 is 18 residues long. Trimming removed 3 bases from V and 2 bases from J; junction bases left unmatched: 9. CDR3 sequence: CASSERTGLGAGANVLTF. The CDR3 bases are TGTGCCAGCAGTGAGAGGACAGGGCTCGGTGCTGGGGCCAACGTCCTGACTTTC.

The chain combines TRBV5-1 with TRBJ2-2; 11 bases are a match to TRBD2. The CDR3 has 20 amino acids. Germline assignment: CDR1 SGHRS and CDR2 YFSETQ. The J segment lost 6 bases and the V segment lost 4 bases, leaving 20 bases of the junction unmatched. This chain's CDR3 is CASSHSGLAGGLLFAGELFF. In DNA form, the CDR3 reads TGCGCCAGCAGCCATTCGGGGCTAGCGGGAGGTCTCTTATTCGCCGGGGAGCTGTTTTTT. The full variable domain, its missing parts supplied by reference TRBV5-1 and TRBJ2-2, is KAGVTQTPRYLIKTRGQQVTLSCSPISGHRSVSWYQQTPGQGLQFLFEYFSETQRNKGNFPGRFSGRQFSNSRSEMNVSTLELGDSALYLCASSHSGLAGGLLFAGELFFGEGSRLTVL.

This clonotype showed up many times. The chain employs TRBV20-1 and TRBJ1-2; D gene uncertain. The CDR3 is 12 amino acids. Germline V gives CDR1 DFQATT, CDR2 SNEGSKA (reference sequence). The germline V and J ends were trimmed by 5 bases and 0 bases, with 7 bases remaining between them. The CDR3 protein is CSAGDTNYGYTF. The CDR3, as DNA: TGCAGTGCTGGGGATACTAACTATGGCTACACCTTC.

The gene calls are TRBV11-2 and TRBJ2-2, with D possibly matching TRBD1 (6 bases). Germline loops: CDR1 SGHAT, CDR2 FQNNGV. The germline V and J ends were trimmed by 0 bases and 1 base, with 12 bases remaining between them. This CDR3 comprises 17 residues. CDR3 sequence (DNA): TGTGCCAGCAGCTTAGAGGTCACAGGGCAGAACACCGGGGAGCTGTTTTTT. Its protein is CASSLEVTGQNTGELFF.

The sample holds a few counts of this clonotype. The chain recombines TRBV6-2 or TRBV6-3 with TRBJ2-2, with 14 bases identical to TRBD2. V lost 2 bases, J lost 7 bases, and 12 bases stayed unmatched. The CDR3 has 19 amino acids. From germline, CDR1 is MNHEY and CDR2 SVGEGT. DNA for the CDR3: TGTGCCAGCAGTTACAGAATCGGACTAGCGGGAGGTCGGGTCGGGGAGCTGTTTTTT. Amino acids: CASSYRIGLAGGRVGELFF.

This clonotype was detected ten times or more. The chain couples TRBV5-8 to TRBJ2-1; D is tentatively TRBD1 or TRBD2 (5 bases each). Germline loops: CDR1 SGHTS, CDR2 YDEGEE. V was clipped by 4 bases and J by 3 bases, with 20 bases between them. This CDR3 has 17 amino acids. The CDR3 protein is CASSNGARGVGYNEQFF. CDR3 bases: TGTGCCAGCAGCAACGGGGCTCGAGGGGTCGGCTACAATGAGCAGTTCTTC.

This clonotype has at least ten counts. The CDR3 bases are TGTGCCAGCTCACCCCTAGCGGGAGAGGGCAATGAGCAGTTCTTC. Translating it yields CASSPLAGEGNEQFF. The chain couples TRBV18 to TRBJ2-1, with TRBD2 identical over 10 bases. Losses at the gene ends were 3 bases for V and 6 bases for J; bases not matched to a gene: 5. Germline V gene lookup returns CDR1 KGHSH and CDR2 LQKENI. This CDR3 spans 15 amino acids.

The CDR3 DNA reads as TGTGCCAGCAGTTTAGACGTAAACCAAGAGACCCAGTACTTC. Residues: CASSLDVNQETQYF. The chain is built from TRBV27 and TRBJ2-5; D not resolved. Trimming took 2 bases from V and 0 from J, leaving 7 bases between them. CDR3 size: 14 residues. From germline, CDR1 is MNHEY and CDR2 SMNVEV (reference sequence).

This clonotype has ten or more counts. CDR3 nucleotides: TGTGCCAGCAGCTTAGAGCAGGGATCCGCCAACGTCCTGACTTTC. Protein product: CASSLEQGSANVLTF. The chain is built from TRBV7-2 and TRBJ2-6, with a weak D call TRBD1 (5 bases). Germline values: CDR1 SGHTA, CDR2 FQGNSA. This CDR3 spans 15 amino acids. V dropped 1 base and J dropped 7 bases, with 11 bases sitting between them.

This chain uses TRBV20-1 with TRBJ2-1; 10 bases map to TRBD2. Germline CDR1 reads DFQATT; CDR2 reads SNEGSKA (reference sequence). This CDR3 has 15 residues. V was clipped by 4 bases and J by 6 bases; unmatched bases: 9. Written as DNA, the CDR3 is TGCAGTGCTACTTTGTCAGCGGGAGGGAGCAATGAGCAGTTCTTC. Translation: CSATLSAGGSNEQFF.

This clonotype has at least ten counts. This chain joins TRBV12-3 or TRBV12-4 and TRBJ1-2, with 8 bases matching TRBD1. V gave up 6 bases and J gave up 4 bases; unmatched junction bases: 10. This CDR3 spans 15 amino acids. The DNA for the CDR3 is TGTGCCAGCAGGGCATCAGGGGGCATCGTCTATGGCTACACCTTC. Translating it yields CASRASGGIVYGYTF.

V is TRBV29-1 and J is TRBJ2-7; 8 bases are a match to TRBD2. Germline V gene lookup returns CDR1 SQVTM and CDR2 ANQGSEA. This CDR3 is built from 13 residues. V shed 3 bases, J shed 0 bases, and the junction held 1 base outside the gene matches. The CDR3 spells CSVDTSGSYEQYF. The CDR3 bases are TGCAGCGTTGACACTAGCGGCTCCTACGAGCAGTACTTC.